What follows describes a single T cell receptor beta chain. Its antigen remains unidentified. Base qualities are not recorded, but no much larger clone differs from it by a single base. The source of the sample is a study of OX40 agonist ivuxolimab in advanced cancers. Some background on the complete study: Ivuxolimab, which targeted the costimulatory receptor OX40 (CD134), was an agonistic, fully human IgG2 monoclonal antibody. Intravenous ivuxolimab was administered to patients every 2 weeks at six dose levels: 0.01, 0.1, 0.3, 1.5, 3 and 10 mg/kg. Among the roughly 54 dose-escalation patients, about 20 had hepatocellular carcinoma, around 15 melanoma, 9 renal cell carcinoma and 9 head and neck cancer. In the dose-escalation cohort, about four fifths of patients were male, and the mean age was around 65 years with a range of roughly 23 to 79. Patients were allowed to have had prior anti-PD-1, anti-PD-L1 or anti-CTLA-4 therapy, and around 41% of the dose-escalation patients had previously received checkpoint inhibitors. Partial responses were achieved by three dose-escalation patients, of whom one had hepatocellular carcinoma and two had cutaneous melanoma. The point of sequencing TCRbeta in the periphery was to test whether ivuxolimab changed TCR sequence diversity and drove clonal T-cell expansion. The monotherapy dose-escalation portion (N ≈ 55 patients) of the phase I ivuxolimab trial is reported in the paper.

Genomic DNA was extracted from sorted cells for sequencing of the TCRbeta CDR3 region. The immunoSEQ Assay was used for sequencing of TCRbeta CDR3 regions. Sourced from immuneACCESS, this table was stored by TCRdb with only in-frame sequences that have V and J called. A share of the clones is absent; for the studies checked, an unresolved V gene accounts for under half, and the remainder has no known explanation. The sample contains around 97,000 clones, around 85% of them found a single time. The ten largest account for more than 5.5% of the sample. Study-level results and caveats: At doses of 0.1 to 3.0 mg/kg, clonal expansion of both CD4+ and CD8+ blood T cells was observed from baseline to week 6. After ivuxolimab, CD8+ T cells had more expanded clones than CD4+ T cells on average. Antigen specificity was not determined for the clonally expanded peripheral T cells. In partial responders in the 0.1-3.0 mg/kg groups, normalized peripheral clonal expansion was found to be among the lowest, especially among CD8+ T cells. Low levels of normalized T-cell clonal expansion were also seen in some patients who did not respond.

Patients with a history of autoimmune disease or receiving systemic immunosuppression were excluded from the trial. Peripheral blood for TCR sequencing was collected from all dose cohorts at baseline, on cycle 4 day 1, and on cycle 7 day 1. The samples were drawn from a first-in-human, open-label, multicenter phase I dose-escalation trial of ivuxolimab. The trial enrolled adults with locally advanced or metastatic head and neck squamous cell, hepatocellular, melanoma or renal cell carcinoma. Before TCR sequencing, CD4+ T cells and CD8+ T cells from peripheral blood were sorted into separate populations. The source material was CD4+ or CD8+ T cells sorted from blood, sampled in a trial of the OX40 agonist ivuxolimab. The TCR was taken from an adult with an advanced solid tumor such as melanoma, head and neck, liver or kidney cancer.

This receptor has the CDR3 CASSKFEGEAYEQYF. The nucleotide sequence reads TGTGCCAGCAGCAAATTCGAAGGGGAAGCCTACGAGCAGTACTTC. The chain couples TRBV21-1 to TRBJ2-7; TRBD1, as called in the table, went unchecked against the DNA. TRBV21-1 is marked as a pseudogene. The CDR3 sequence holds 15 residues, the cysteine and phenylalanine included. Of the read, only the CDR3 DNA is kept; its 45 bases are in frame from base 1.